This T cell receptor (beta chain) stems from a study of blood T cells in healthy people across ages. Study conclusions and caveats: It was not possible, with unsorted PBMCs, to conclusively compare naive and antigen-experienced cells.

The authors ran a second PCR of 7 to 11 cycles using a sample-barcoded 5' primer and a J-beta primer mix. One entry per CDR3 protein results from TCRdb running MiXCR on the 5' RACE reads. The table shows approximately 600,000 distinct CDR3 sequences, with around 54% occurring only once. Isolating PBMCs gave at least 6.5 million of these cells per sample. About this clonotype itself: Its target is not known.

The CDR3 runs to 15 residues. V was pared by 5 bases and J by 4 bases, with 17 bases between. Germline V gene lookup returns CDR1 KGHSH and CDR2 LQKENI. The sample consisted of blood. This chain connects TRBV18 to TRBJ1-2; D possibly corresponds to TRBD1 (5 bases). The TCR was taken from a man aged 55 to 70 in good health. The CDR3 region has the DNA TGTGCCAGCTCATACACGGACACTCAGGTCTATGGCTACACCTTC. Its translation is CASSYTDTQVYGYTF.